This T cell receptor beta chain was retrieved from a study of blood T cell repertoires in COVID-19. Whole-study context: Sites across the United States, Italy and Spain contributed samples from acute and convalescent COVID-19.

Those enrolled, adults aged roughly 18 to 89 years, came from roughly 22 US areas. Categorization into cohorts depended on clinical history that participants reported. Either two negative PCRs, clearance, or symptom resolution qualified Cohort 3 donors as recovered. Profiled with immunoSEQ multiplex PCR; TCRdb holds only in-frame clones, not every one. Of hundreds of thousands of clones listed, around nine tenths are singletons. The CDR3 contains 16 residues. The V end was cut by 1 base, the J end by 5 bases, with 13 bases between. Germline loops: CDR1 SGHKS, CDR2 YYEKEE (reference sequence). The receptor's source is a man aged 40-49 years who had recovered from COVID-19. Source material: PBMCs or T cells enriched from blood (not recorded which). The rearrangement links TRBV5-5 to TRBJ1-6; D not resolved. Here the CDR3 reads CASSLLFRENNSPLHF. CDR3 DNA sequence: TGTGCCAGCAGCTTGCTTTTTCGGGAGAATAATTCACCCCTCCACTTT.